The present TCR beta chain was sequenced within a study of T cell repertoires in cytomegalovirus infection (dated by TCRdb to between 2018 and 2020). Background for the entire study: The HLA type of each donor mattered for the analysis, because public TCR beta signatures pointed to carriage of CMV infection along with the matching HLA type.

Overall study outcomes, separate from this receptor: In both this cohort and an independent cohort of more than 350 donors, the cumulative frequency of public TCR beta family members distinguished carriers of CMV infection plus the relevant HLA type. The ex vivo response was dominated by HLA-C-restricted CMV-specific TCR beta clonotypes, which also provided the single most frequent clonotype in two of eight donors.

Trimming takes 3 bases off V and 13 bases off J; junction bases not matched to a gene: 9. The germline V gene (reference sequence) supplies CDR1 SGHKS and CDR2 YYEKEE. The CDR3 holds 15 amino acids from the cysteine to the phenylalanine. The CDR3 DNA has 45 bases and is translated from base 1. The sequencing machine was an Illumina HiSeq 1500. TCRdb trimmed the raw reads at Q25, called clones with MiXCR and kept productive beta chains. Every distinct CDR3 protein forms one entry, paired with its most common genes and DNA. Here the sample has around 280,000 distinct CDR3 sequences; roughly a tenth occur a single time. The biggest ten clones account for approximately 2.4% of the sample. In this sample, this clonotype turned up many times. The antigen it binds to is not known. It has no much larger one-base neighbor in the sample; base qualities were not kept.

Sequencing input: PBMCs. This receptor was obtained from a human donor in good health (CMV status not recorded). Some clones in this sample may be carry-over from other donors' samples. In this chain, TRBV5-5 is recombined with TRBJ1-6, and TRBD1 aligns with 11 junction nucleotides. CDR3 loop: CASSYPGTGGIPLHF. The nucleotides read TGTGCCAGCAGCTACCCCGGGACAGGGGGGATCCCCCTCCACTTT.